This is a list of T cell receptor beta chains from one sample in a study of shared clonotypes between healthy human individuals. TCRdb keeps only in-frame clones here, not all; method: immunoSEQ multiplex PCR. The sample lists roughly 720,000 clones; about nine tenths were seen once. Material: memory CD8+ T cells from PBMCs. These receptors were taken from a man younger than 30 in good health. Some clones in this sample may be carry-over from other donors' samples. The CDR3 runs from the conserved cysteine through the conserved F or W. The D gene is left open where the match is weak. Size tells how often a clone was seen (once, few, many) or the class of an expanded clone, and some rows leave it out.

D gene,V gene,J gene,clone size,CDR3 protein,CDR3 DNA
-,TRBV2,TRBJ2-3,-,CASMGREPDTQYF,TGTGCCAGCATGGGACGGGAACCAGATACGCAGTATTTT
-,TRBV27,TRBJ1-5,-,CASSSRHSYSNQPQHF,TGTGCCAGCAGTTCCCGACATTCCTATAGCAATCAGCCCCAGCATTTT
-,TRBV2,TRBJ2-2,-,CASSGGELFF,TGTGCCAGTTCGGGCGGGGAGCTGTTTTTT
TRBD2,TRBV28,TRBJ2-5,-,CASVGRGHQETQYF,TGTGCCAGTGTGGGGAGGGGTCATCAGGAGACCCAGTACTTC
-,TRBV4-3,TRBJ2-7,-,CASSQDLAAPYEQYF,TGCGCCAGCAGCCAAGATCTGGCAGCCCCCTACGAGCAGTACTTC
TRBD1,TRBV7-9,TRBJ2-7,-,CASSHPDRSSYEQYF,TGTGCCAGCAGCCACCCGGACAGGAGCTCCTACGAGCAGTACTTC
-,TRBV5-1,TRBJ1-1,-,CASSLSSGDPLEAFF,TGCGCCAGCAGCTTGAGCTCCGGGGATCCGTTGGAAGCTTTCTTT
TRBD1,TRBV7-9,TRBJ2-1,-,CASSSDRVYNEQFF,TGTGCCAGCAGCTCGGACAGGGTCTACAATGAGCAGTTCTTC
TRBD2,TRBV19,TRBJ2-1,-,CASSMTSGSGEQFF,TGTGCCAGTAGTATGACTAGCGGGAGTGGAGAGCAGTTCTTC
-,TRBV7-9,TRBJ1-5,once,CASSFPPYSNQPQHF,TGTGCCAGCAGCTTTCCACCTTACAGCAATCAGCCCCAGCATTTT
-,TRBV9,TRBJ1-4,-,CASSDRAHNEKLFF,TGTGCCAGCAGCGACCGGGCCCATAATGAAAAACTGTTTTTT
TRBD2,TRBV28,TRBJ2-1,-,CATRPGLGNEQFF,TGTGCCACCAGACCGGGACTAGGGAATGAGCAGTTCTTC
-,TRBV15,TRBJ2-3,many,CASSGLGGAVDTQYF,TGTGCCAGCTCTGGATTAGGGGGAGCGGTAGATACGCAGTATTTT
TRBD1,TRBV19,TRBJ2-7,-,CASTPDRATYEQYF,TGTGCCAGTACCCCCGACAGGGCAACCTACGAGCAGTACTTC
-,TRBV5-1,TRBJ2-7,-,CASSLAGSYSYEQYF,TGCGCCAGCAGCTTGGCGGGGTCCTACTCCTACGAGCAGTACTTC
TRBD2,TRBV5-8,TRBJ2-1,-,CASRSGLVLNEQFF,TGTGCCAGCAGATCTGGACTAGTCCTCAATGAGCAGTTCTTC
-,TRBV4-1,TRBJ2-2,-,CASSQSENTGELFF,TGCGCCAGCAGCCAGTCAGAGAACACCGGGGAGCTGTTTTTT
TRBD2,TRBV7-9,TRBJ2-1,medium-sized,CASSFRLAGGNNEQFF,TGTGCCAGCAGCTTCCGACTAGCGGGAGGTAACAATGAGCAGTTCTTC
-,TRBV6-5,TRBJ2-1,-,CASSYSMNHEQFF,TGTGCCAGCAGTTACTCGATGAACCATGAGCAGTTCTTC
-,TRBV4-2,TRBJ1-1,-,CASSQLGGLNTEAFF,TGTGCCAGCAGCCAGCTAGGGGGGTTGAACACTGAAGCTTTCTTT
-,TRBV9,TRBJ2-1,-,CASSVATTGDNEQFF,TGTGCCAGCAGCGTAGCGACAACGGGGGACAATGAGCAGTTCTTC
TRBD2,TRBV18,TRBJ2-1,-,CASSPWREIHNEQFF,TGTGCCAGCTCACCTTGGCGGGAGATCCACAATGAGCAGTTCTTC
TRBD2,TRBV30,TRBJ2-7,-,CAWSIGWGLAPYEQYF,TGTGCCTGGAGTATAGGTTGGGGACTAGCCCCCTACGAGCAGTACTTC
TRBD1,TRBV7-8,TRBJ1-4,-,CASSTRDRGLRANEKLFF,TGTGCCAGCAGCACGCGGGACAGGGGATTGAGAGCTAATGAAAAACTGTTTTTT
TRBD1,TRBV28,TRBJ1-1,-,CASRPRGLNTEAFF,TGTGCCAGCAGGCCCAGGGGGCTGAACACTGAAGCTTTCTTT
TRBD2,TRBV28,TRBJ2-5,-,CAHGGVEETQYF,TGTGCCCACGGGGGGGTTGAGGAGACCCAGTACTTC
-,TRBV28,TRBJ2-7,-,CASSLNGYEQYF,TGTGCCAGCAGTTTAAACGGCTACGAGCAGTACTTC
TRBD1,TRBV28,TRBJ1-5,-,CASSPDRGGGYQPQHF,TGTGCCAGCAGTCCAGACCGGGGAGGGGGCTATCAGCCCCAGCATTTT